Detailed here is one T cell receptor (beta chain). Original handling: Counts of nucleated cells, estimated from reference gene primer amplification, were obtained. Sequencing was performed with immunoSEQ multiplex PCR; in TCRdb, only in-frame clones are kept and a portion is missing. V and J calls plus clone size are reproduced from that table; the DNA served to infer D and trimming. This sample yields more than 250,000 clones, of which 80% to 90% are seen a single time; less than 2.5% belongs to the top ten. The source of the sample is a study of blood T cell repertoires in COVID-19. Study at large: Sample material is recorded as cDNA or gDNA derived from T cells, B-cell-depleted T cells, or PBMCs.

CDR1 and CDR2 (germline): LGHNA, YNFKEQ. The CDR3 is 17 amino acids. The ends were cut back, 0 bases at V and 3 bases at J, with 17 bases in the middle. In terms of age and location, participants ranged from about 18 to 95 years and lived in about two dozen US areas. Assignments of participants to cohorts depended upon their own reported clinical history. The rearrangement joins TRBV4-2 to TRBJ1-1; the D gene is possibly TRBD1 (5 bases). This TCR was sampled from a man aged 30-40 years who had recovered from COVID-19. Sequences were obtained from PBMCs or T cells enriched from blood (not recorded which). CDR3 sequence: CASSQDPPAGSDTEAFF. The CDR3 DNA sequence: TGTGCCAGCAGCCAAGATCCCCCGGCAGGGTCGGACACTGAAGCTTTCTTT.